Included here is one TCR beta chain sequence, with context. The target antigen is unknown. This entry comes from a study of T-cell memory formation after mild COVID-19. In TCRdb, the 5' RACE reads were re-called with MiXCR into one record per CDR3 protein. The repertoire includes about 560,000 distinct CDR3 sequences, roughly 17% of them detected once, and 9.5% to 15% sits in the top ten. Overall study findings and caveats: Contracting CD4+ clones sat mainly in CM and EM; CD8+ in EMRA.

V was shortened by 1 base and J by 3 bases, with 10 bases between the two germline ends. This CDR3 is built from 15 residues. Germline V gene lookup returns CDR1 LGHNA and CDR2 YNFKEQ. V usage is TRBV4-2 and J usage is TRBJ1-3, with D possibly TRBD1 on 6 matching bases. Sequencing input: PBMCs or a T cell subset sorted from them (not recorded which). The TCR sequence derives from an adult woman who had mild COVID-19 (a few samples of this study predate the infection). Cell type and time point are not known. CDR3 in DNA: TGTGCCAGCAGCCAAGTAGAAGGGGGTGGAAACACCATATATTTT. This codes for CASSQVEGGGNTIYF.